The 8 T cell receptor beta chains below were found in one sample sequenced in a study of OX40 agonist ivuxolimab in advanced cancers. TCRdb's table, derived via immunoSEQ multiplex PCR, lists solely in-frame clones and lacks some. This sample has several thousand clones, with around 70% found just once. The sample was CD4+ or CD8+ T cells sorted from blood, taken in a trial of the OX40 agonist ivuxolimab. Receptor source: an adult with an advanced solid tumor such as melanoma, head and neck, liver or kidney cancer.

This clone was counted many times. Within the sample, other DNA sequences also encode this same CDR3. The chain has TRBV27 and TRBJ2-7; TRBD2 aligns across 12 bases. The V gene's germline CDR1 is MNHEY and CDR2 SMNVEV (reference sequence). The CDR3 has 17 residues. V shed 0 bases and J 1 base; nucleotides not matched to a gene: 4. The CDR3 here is CASSLSAGTSGSYEQYF. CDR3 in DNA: TGTGCCAGCAGTTTATCCGCAGGGACTAGCGGGTCCTACGAGCAGTACTTC.

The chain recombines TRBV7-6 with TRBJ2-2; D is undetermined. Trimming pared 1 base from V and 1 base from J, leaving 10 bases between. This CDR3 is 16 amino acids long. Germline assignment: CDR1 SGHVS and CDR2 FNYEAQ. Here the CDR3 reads CASSLEVGQNTGELFF. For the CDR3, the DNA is TGTGCCAGCAGCTTAGAGGTGGGCCAGAACACCGGGGAGCTGTTTTTT.

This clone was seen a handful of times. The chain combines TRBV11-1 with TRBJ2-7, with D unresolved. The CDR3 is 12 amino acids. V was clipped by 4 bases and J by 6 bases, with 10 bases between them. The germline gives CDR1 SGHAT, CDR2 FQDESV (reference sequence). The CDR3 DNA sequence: TGTGCCAGCAGCTCTGGATTCGGCGAGCAGTACTTC. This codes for CASSSGFGEQYF. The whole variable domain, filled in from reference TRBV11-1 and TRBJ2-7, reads EAEVAQSPRYKITEKSQAVAFWCDPISGHATLYWYRQILGQGPELLVQFQDESVVDDSQLPKDRFSAERLKGVDSTLKIQPAELGDSAMYLCASSSGFGEQYFGPGTRLTVT.

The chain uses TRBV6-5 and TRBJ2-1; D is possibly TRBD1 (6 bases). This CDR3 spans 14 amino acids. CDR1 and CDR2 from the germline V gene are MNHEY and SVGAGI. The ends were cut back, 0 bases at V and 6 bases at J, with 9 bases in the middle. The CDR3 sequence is CASSYSVGGNEQFF. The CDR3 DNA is TGTGCCAGCAGTTACTCGGTAGGGGGCAATGAGCAGTTCTTC.

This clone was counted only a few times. The CDR3 loop reads CASSLGAGGRHEQFF. DNA of the CDR3: TGTGCCAGCAGCTTAGGAGCGGGAGGGAGGCATGAGCAGTTCTTC. The gene calls are TRBV11-3 and TRBJ2-1; TRBD2 matches at 10 bases. Losses at the gene ends were 1 base for V and 8 bases for J; bases not matched to a gene: 5. This CDR3 has 15 residues. Germline CDR1 reads SGHNT; CDR2 reads YENEEA.

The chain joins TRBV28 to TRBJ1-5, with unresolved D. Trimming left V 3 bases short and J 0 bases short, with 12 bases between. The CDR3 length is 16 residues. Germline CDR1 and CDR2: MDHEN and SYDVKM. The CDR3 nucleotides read TGTGCCAGCAGTTTGACCCTCGGACTTAGCAATCAGCCCCAGCATTTT. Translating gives CASSLTLGLSNQPQHF.

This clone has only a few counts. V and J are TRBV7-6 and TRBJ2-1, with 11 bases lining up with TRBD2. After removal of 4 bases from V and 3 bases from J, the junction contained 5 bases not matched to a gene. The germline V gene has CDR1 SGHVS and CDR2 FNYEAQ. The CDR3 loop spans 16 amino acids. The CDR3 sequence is CASSSRLAGLYNEQFF. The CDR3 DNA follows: TGTGCCAGCAGCTCACGACTAGCGGGACTCTACAATGAGCAGTTCTTC.

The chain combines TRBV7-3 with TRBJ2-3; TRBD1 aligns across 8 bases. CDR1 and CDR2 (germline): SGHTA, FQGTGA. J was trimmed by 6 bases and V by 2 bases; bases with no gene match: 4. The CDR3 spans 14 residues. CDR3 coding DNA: TGTGCCAGCAGCTTAGGACAGGGTATCGATACGCAGTATTTT. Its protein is CASSLGQGIDTQYF. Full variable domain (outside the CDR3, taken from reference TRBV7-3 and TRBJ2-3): GAGVSQTPSNKVTEKGKYVELRCDPISGHTALYWYRQSLGQGPEFLIYFQGTGAADDSGLPNDRFFAVRPEGSVSTLKIQRTERGDSAVYLCASSLGQGIDTQYFGPGTRLTVL.